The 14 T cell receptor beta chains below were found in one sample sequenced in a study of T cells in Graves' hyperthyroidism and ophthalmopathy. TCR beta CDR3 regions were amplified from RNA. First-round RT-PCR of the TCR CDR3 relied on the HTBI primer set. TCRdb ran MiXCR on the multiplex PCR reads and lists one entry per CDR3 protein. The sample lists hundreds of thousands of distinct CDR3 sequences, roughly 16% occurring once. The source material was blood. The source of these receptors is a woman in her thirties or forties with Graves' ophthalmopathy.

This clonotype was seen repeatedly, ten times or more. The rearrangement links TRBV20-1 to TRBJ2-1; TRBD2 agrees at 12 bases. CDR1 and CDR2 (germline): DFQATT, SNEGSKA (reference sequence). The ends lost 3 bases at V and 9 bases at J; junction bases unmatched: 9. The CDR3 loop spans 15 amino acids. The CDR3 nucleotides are TGCAGTGCTAGTCAGACTAGCGGGGGAGGGGGTGAGCAGTTCTTC. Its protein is CSASQTSGGGGEQFF.

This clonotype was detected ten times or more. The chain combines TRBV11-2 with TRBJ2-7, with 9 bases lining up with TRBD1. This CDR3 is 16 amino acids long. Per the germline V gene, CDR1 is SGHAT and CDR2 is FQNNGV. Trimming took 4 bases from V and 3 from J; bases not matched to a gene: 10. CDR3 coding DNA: TGTGCCAGCAGCTCCCTCGGACAGGGGAAAAACTACGAGCAGTACTTC. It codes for CASSSLGQGKNYEQYF.

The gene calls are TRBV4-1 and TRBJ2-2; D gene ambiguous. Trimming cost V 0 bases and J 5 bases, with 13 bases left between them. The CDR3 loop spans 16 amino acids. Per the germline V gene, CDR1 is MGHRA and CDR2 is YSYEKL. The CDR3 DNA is TGCGCCAGCAGCCAAGATCGCGGCGGAGAGACCGGGGAGCTGTTTTTT. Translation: CASSQDRGGETGELFF.

CDR3 amino acids: CASSQDQGRSNQPQHF. The CDR3 nucleotides read TGCGCCAGCAGCCAAGATCAGGGCAGGTCCAATCAGCCCCAGCATTTT. This chain joins TRBV4-1 and TRBJ1-5; TRBD1 might be the D (5 bases). This CDR3 is 16 amino acids long. Germline V gene lookup returns CDR1 MGHRA and CDR2 YSYEKL. V lost 0 bases and J 3 bases, leaving 12 bases between the germline ends.

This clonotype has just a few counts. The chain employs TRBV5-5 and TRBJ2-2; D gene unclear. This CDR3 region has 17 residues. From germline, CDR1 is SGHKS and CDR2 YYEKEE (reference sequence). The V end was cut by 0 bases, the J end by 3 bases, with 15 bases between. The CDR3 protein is CASSLDFSSSYTGELFF. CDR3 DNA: TGTGCCAGCAGCTTGGACTTCTCCTCGAGCTACACCGGGGAGCTGTTTTTT.

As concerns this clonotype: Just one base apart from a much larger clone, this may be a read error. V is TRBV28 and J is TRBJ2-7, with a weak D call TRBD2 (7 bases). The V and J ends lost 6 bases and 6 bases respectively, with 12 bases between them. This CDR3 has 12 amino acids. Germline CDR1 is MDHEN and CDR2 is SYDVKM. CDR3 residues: CASRGGRLEQYF. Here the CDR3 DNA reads TGTGCCAGCAGGGGGGGGCGTCTCGAGCAGTACTTC.

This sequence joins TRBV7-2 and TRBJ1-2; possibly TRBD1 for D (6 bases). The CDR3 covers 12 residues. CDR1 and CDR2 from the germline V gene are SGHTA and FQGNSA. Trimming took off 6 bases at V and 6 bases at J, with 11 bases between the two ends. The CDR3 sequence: CASRRQEDGYTF. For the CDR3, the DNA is TGTGCCAGCAGGCGACAGGAAGATGGCTACACCTTC.

In DNA form, the CDR3 reads TGTGCCAGCAGTTCCAGCCTATCCTACGGCACAGATACGCAGTATTTT. Translating it yields CASSSSLSYGTDTQYF. The rearrangement joins TRBV6-2 or TRBV6-3 to TRBJ2-3; D gene ambiguous. The germline V gene has CDR1 MNHEY and CDR2 SVGEGT. The CDR3 is 16 amino acids. V was clipped by 4 bases and J by 1 base, with 15 bases between them.

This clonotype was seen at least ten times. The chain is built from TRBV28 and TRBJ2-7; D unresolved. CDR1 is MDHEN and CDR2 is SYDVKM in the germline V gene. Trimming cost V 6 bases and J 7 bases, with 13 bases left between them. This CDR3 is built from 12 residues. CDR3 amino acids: CASSLVGREQYF. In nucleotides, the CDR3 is TGTGCCAGCAGCTTAGTGGGTCGGGAGCAGTACTTC.

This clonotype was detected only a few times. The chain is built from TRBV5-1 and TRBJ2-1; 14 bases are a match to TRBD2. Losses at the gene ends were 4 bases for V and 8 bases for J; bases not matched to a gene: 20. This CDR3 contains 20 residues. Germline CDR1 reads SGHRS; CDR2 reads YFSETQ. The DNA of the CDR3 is TGCGCCAGCAGCGGAGCGACTAGCGGGAGGGTTCCACACCCTTGGGATGAGCAGTTCTTC. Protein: CASSGATSGRVPHPWDEQFF.

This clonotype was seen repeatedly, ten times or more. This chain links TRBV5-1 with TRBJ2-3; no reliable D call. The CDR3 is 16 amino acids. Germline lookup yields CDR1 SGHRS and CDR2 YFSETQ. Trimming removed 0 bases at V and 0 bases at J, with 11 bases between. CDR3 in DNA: TGCGCCAGCAGCTTGGTCGTCAGCTCTAGCACAGATACGCAGTATTTT. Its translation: CASSLVVSSSTDTQYF.

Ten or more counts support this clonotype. DNA for the CDR3: TGTGCCAGCAGACGGCAGCTGCTGGAGACCCAGTACTTC. Its translation: CASRRQLLETQYF. This chain uses TRBV6-1 with TRBJ2-5; D ambiguous. V was pared by 6 bases and J by 5 bases, with 13 bases between. Germline loops: CDR1 MNHNS, CDR2 SASEGT. There are 13 residues in the CDR3.

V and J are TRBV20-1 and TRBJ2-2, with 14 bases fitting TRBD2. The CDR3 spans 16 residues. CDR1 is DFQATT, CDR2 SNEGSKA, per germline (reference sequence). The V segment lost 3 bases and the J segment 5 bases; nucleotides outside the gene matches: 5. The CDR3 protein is CSARGLAGVRTGELFF. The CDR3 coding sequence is TGCAGTGCTAGGGGACTAGCGGGAGTGAGAACCGGGGAGCTGTTTTTT.

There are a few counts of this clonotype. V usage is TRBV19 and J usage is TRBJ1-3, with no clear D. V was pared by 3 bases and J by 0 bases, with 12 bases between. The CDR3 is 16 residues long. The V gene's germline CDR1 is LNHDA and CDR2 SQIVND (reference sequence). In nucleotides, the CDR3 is TGTGCCAGTAGTATTCGGAGGGCGAGCTCTGGAAACACCATATATTTT. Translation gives CASSIRRASSGNTIYF.